This TCR beta chain was retrieved from a study of blood T cell repertoires in COVID-19. Study overall: Donors in the United States, Italy and Spain gave samples during acute or convalescent COVID-19.

Here immunoSEQ multiplex PCR was the method, and the copy in TCRdb shows in-frame clones only, minus some. There are about 350,000 clones in the sample; 88% occur only once, and 0.85% to 1.3% lies in the top ten. Participant reports of clinical history set cohort assignment. Someone with COVID-19 had been met by exposed participants within 2 weeks before study entry. This TCR was sampled from a woman aged 25 to 39 who had been exposed to COVID-19. The sequencing sample was made of PBMCs or T cells enriched from blood (not recorded which).

The CDR3 DNA follows: TGTGGAACCGGGACAGGGGAGTCCACTGAAGCTTTCTTT. The encoded protein is CGTGTGESTEAFF. The chain recombines TRBV10-3 with TRBJ1-1, with TRBD1 matching 10 bases. This CDR3 is 13 amino acids long. In germline, CDR1 is ENHRY, CDR2 SYGVKD.